The sequence of this T cell receptor (beta chain) was determined in a study of blood T cell repertoires in COVID-19. Assignment of participants to cohorts was predicated upon participant-reported clinical history. Trimming removed 2 bases from V and 2 bases from J; junction bases left unmatched: 4. Germline V CDR1 and CDR2: SGDLS, YYNGEE. The CDR3 is made up of 15 amino acids. Some clones are missing from TCRdb's copy, which holds only in-frame ones; the method was immunoSEQ multiplex PCR. The table records about 350,000 clones, more than 70% of them present only once. This chain joins TRBV9 and TRBJ2-1, with TRBD1 identical over 7 bases. Sequencing was carried out using PBMCs or T cells enriched from blood (not recorded which). The TCR originated in a young woman who had recovered from COVID-19. CDR3 DNA sequence: TGTGCCAGCAGCGTCCACAGGGGAGCCTACAATGAGCAGTTCTTC. Its translation is CASSVHRGAYNEQFF.